The T cell receptor beta chain under discussion was sequenced for a study of blood T cell repertoires in COVID-19. The repertoire was sequenced with immunoSEQ multiplex PCR; TCRdb's copy has only in-frame clones and lacks some. The sample consists of some 200,000 clones, more than 65% of them appearing once. CDR1 is SGDLS and CDR2 is YYNGEE in the germline V gene. This CDR3 is 14 amino acids long. V was pared by 0 bases and J by 5 bases, with 12 bases between. The chain is built from TRBV9 and TRBJ2-7; unclear D gene. The sequenced material came from peripheral blood. This receptor was obtained from a man in his fifties or sixties with active or convalescent COVID-19. The CDR3 sequence is CASSVAPVGNEQYF. The CDR3 DNA reads as TGTGCCAGCAGCGTAGCGCCTGTCGGTAACGAGCAGTACTTC.